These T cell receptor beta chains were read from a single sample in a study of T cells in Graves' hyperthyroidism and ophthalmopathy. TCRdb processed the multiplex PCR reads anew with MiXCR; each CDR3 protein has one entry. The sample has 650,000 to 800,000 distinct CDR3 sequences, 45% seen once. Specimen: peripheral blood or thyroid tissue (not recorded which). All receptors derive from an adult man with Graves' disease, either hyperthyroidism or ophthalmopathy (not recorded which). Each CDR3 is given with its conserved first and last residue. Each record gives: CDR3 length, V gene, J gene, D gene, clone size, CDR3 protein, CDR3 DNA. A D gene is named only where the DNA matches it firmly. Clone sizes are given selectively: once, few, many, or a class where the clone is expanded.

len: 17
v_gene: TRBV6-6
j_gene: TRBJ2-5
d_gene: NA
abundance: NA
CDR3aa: CASSYSVLRRTQETQYF
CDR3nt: TGTGCCAGCAGTTACTCGGTCCTCCGACGGACACAAGAGACCCAGTACTTC

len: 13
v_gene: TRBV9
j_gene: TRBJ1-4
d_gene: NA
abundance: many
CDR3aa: CASSVEPNEKLFF
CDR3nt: TGTGCCAGCAGCGTAGAACCTAATGAAAAACTGTTTTTT

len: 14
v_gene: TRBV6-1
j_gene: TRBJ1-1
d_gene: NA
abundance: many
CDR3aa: CASSDGWSGTEAFF
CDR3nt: TGTGCCAGCAGTGATGGGTGGAGTGGGACTGAAGCTTTCTTT

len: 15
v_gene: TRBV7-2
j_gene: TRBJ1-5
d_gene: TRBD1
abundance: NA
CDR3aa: CASSLGRGNNQPQHF
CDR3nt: TGTGCCAGCAGCTTAGGCAGGGGGAACAATCAGCCCCAGCATTTT

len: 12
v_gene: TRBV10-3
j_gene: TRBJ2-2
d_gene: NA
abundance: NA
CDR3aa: CAISSGSEELFF
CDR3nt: TGTGCCATCAGTTCAGGGTCCGAGGAGCTGTTTTTT

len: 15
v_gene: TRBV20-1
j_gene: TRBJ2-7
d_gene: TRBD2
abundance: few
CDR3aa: CSARDLTSALYEQYF
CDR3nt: TGCAGTGCTAGAGATTTGACTAGCGCTCTCTACGAGCAGTACTTC

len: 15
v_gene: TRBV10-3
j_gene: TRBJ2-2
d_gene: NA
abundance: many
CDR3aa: CAISEIPTNTGELFF
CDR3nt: TGTGCCATCAGTGAGATACCAACGAACACCGGGGAGCTGTTTTTT

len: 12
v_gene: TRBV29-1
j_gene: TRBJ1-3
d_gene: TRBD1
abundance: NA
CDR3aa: CSDGQGGNTIYF
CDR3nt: TGCAGCGATGGACAGGGGGGAAACACCATATATTTT

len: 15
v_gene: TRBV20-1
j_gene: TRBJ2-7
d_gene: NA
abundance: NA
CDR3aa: CSARDLQTTSYEQYF
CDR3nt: TGCAGTGCTAGAGATCTGCAGACTACCTCCTACGAGCAGTACTTC

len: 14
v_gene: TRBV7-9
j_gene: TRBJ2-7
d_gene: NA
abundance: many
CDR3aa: CASSFGTDPTEQYF
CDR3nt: TGTGCCAGCAGCTTTGGCACAGATCCTACGGAGCAGTACTTC

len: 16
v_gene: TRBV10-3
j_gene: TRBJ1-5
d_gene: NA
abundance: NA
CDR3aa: CASSPPEVGENQPQHF
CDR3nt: TGTGCCAGCAGCCCGCCCGAGGTAGGAGAAAATCAGCCCCAGCATTTT

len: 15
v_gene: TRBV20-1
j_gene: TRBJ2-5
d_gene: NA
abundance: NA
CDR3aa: CSARELTRGEETQYF
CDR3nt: TGCAGTGCTAGAGAACTTACCCGGGGAGAGGAGACCCAGTACTTC

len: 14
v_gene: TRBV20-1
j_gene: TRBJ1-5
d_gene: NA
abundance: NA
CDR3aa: CSARGQASNQPQHF
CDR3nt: TGCAGTGCTAGAGGTCAGGCAAGCAATCAGCCCCAGCATTTT

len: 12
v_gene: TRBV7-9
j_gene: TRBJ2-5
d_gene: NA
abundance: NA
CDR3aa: CAISGLAETQYF
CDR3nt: TGTGCCATCTCTGGACTCGCAGAGACCCAGTACTTC

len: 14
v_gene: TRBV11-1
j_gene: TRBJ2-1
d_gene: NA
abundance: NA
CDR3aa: CASSVQLAGNEQFF
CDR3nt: TGTGCCAGCAGTGTACAGCTGGCGGGCAATGAGCAGTTCTTC

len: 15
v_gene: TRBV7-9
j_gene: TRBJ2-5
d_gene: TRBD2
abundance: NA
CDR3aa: CASSLSTGTSVTQYF
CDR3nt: TGTGCCAGCAGCCTAAGCACCGGGACTAGCGTCACCCAGTACTTC

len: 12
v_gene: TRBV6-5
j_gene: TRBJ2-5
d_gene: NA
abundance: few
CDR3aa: CASSYLTETQYF
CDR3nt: TGTGCCAGCAGTTATCTAACGGAGACCCAGTACTTC

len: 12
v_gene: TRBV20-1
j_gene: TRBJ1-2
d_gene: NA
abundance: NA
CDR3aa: CSARRGENGYTF
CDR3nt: TGCAGTGCTAGACGGGGGGAGAATGGCTACACCTTC

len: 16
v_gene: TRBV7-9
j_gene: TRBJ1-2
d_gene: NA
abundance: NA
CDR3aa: CASSFSRAGRTAGYTF
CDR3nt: TGTGCCAGCAGCTTTAGTCGCGCGGGCCGGACCGCTGGCTACACCTTC

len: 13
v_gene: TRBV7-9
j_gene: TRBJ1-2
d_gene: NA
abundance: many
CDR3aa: CASSFGGVYGYTF
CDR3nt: TGTGCCAGCAGCTTCGGGGGCGTTTATGGCTACACCTTC

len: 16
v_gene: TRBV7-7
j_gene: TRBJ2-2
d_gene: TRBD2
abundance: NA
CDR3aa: CASSPIAGDGCGELFF
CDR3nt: TGTGCTAGCAGCCCGATAGCGGGAGATGGGTGCGGGGAGCTGTTTTTT

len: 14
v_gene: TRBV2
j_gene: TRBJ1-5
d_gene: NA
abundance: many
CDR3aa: CASSDPGGNQPQHF
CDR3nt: TGTGCCAGCAGTGACCCAGGGGGCAATCAGCCCCAGCATTTT

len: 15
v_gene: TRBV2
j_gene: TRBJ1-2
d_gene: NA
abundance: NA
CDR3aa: CASSPSLDTGYGYTF
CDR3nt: TGTGCCAGCAGCCCTTCCCTGGACACAGGCTATGGCTACACCTTC

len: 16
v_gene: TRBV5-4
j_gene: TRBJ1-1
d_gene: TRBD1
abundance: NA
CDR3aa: CASSVVGTDLNTEAFF
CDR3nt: TGTGCCAGCAGCGTGGTGGGGACAGACTTGAACACTGAAGCTTTCTTT

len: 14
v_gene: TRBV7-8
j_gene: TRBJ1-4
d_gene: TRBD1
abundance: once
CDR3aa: CASSPTGGVEKLFF
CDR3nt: TGTGCCAGCAGTCCGACAGGGGGTGTCGAAAAACTGTTTTTT

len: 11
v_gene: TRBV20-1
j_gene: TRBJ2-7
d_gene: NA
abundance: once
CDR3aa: CSGREPYEQYF
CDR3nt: TGCAGTGGCAGGGAACCCTACGAGCAGTACTTC

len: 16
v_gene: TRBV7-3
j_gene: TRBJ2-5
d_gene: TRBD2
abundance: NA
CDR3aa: CASSQGTSGGAETQYF
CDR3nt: TGTGCCAGCAGCCAAGGGACTAGCGGGGGGGCAGAGACCCAGTACTTC

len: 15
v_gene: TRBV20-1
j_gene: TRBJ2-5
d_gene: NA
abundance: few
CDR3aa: CSARDSGGRVETQYF
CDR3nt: TGCAGTGCTAGAGATTCCGGGGGCAGGGTAGAGACCCAGTACTTC

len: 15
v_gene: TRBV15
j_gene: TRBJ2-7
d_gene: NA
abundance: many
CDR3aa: CATSRGLLGGPEQYF
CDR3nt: TGTGCCACCAGCAGGGGACTTCTGGGGGGTCCCGAGCAGTACTTC

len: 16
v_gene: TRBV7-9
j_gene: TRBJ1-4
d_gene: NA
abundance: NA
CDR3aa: CASSYWWGATNEKLFF
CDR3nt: TGTGCCAGCAGTTACTGGTGGGGCGCAACTAATGAAAAACTGTTTTTT

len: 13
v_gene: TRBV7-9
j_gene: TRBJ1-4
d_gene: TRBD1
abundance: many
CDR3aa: CASSLQGAEKLFF
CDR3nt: TGTGCCAGCAGCTTACAGGGGGCTGAAAAACTGTTTTTT

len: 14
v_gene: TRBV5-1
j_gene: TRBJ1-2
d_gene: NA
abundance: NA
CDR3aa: CASSLTEANYGYTF
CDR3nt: TGCGCCAGCAGCTTGACAGAAGCTAACTATGGCTACACCTTC

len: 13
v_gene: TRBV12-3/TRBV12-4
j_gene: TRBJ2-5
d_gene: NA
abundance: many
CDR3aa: CASSLRGEETQYF
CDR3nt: TGTGCCAGCAGTTTACGTGGGGAGGAGACCCAGTACTTC